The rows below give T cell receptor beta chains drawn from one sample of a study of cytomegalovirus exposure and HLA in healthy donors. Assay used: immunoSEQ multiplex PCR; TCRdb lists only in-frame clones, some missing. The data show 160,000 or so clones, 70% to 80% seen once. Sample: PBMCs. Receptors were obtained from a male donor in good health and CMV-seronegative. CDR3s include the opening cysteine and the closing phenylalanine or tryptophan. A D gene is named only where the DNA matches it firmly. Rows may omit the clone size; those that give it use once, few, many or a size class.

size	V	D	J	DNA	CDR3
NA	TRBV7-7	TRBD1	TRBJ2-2	TGTGCTAGCAGCCCCGGGACAGGGAACACCGGGGAGCTGTTTTTT	CASSPGTGNTGELFF
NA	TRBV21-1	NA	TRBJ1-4	TGTGCCAGCGGGCCAAGGAGGGCGAGAGAAAAACTGTTTTTT	CASGPRRAREKLFF
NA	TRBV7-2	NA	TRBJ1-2	TGTGCCAGCAGCCCCCGAATGGAGGGGAACTATGGCTACACCTTC	CASSPRMEGNYGYTF
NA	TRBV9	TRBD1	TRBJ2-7	TGTGCCAGCAGCGTAGCAACAGGGGGAACCTACGAGCAGTACTTC	CASSVATGGTYEQYF
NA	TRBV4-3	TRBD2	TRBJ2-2	TGCGCCAGCAGCCTTGGACTAGCGGGAGGAGCGAACACCGGGGAGCTGTTTTTT	CASSLGLAGGANTGELFF
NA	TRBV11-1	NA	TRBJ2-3	TGTGCCAGCAGCTTAGGGGCTCTGAGCACAGATACGCAGTATTTT	CASSLGALSTDTQYF
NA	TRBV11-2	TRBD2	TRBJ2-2	TGTGCCAGCAGCTTAGCGCTAGCGGCTAACACCGGGGAGCTGTTTTTT	CASSLALAANTGELFF
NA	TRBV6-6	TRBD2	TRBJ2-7	TGTGCCAGCAGTTACAGGGCTTCAGCGGGAGACGAGCAGTACTTC	CASSYRASAGDEQYF
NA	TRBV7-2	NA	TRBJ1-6	TGTGCCAGCAGCTTATTAAAGGGGAATTCACCCCTCCACTTT	CASSLLKGNSPLHF
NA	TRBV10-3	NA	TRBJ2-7	TGTGCCATCAGTGATGTGATACAGGTGGGCGAGCAGTACTTC	CAISDVIQVGEQYF
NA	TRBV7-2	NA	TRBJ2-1	TGTGCCAGCAGCTTGTACAGGGCTTCAATCGACAATGAGCAGTTCTTC	CASSLYRASIDNEQFF
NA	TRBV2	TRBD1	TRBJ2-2	TGTGCCAGCAGGGACAGGGGGCTGAACACCGGGGAGCTGTTTTTT	CASRDRGLNTGELFF
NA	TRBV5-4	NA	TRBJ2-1	TGTGCCAGCAGCTTGGCCACGAGCTCCTACAATGAGCAGTTCTTC	CASSLATSSYNEQFF
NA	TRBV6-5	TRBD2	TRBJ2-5	TGTGCCAGCAGCCCGACTAGCGGAGAGACCCAGTACTTC	CASSPTSGETQYF
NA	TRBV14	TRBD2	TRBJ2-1	TGTGCCAGCAGCCCCACCCGGGGAGGGAGGCTGAGGAATGAGCAGTTCTTC	CASSPTRGGRLRNEQFF
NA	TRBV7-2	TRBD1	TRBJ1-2	TGTGCCAGCAGCCCCACCGGGACAGGGGACAACTATGGCTACACCTTC	CASSPTGTGDNYGYTF
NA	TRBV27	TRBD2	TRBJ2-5	TGTGCCAGCAGACCCTTCGGGACTAGCGGGGGAGAGACCCAGTACTTC	CASRPFGTSGGETQYF
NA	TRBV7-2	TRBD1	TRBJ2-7	TGTGCCAGCAGCTTAGTAGGGACAGCCCACGAGCAGTACTTC	CASSLVGTAHEQYF
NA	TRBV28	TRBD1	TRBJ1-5	TGTGCCAGCATCTCCCCCGGACAGGGCTATGTTAATCAGCCCCAGCATTTT	CASISPGQGYVNQPQHF
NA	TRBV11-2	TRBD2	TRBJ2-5	TGTGCCAGCAGCTTAGGAGCGGGAGGGACCCAGGGGACCCAGTACTTC	CASSLGAGGTQGTQYF
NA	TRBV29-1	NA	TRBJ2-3	TGCAGCGTTGAGGGGACTCCTTCTGTGGATACGCAGTATTTT	CSVEGTPSVDTQYF
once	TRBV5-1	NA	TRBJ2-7	TGCGCCAGCAGCTCCGGGACACTTCCCTACGAGCAGTACTTC	CASSSGTLPYEQYF
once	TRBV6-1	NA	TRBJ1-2	TGTGCCAGCAGTCTCTTACAACAGCATGGCTACACCTTC	CASSLLQQHGYTF
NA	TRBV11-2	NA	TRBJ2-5	TGTGCCAGCAGCTTAGTGCTATCGACCCAGTACTTC	CASSLVLSTQYF
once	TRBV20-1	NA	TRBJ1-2	TGCAGCGGGGCAGGGGAGACAAGCTACACCTTC	CSGAGETSYTF
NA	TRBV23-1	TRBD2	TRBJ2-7	TGCGCCAGCAGTCAATCGGGAGGGGCTTCGCTTGAGCAGTACTTC	CASSQSGGASLEQYF
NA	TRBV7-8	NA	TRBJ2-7	TGTGCCAGCAGCTTAGCTGCAGGGTCTGGGTACGAGCAGTACTTC	CASSLAAGSGYEQYF
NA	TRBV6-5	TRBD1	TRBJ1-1	TGTGCCAGCACTAGTCAGCGACAGGGGCGCCCTGAAGCTTTCTTT	CASTSQRQGRPEAFF
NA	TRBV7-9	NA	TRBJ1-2	TGTGCCAGCAGCTTTGAAGGGGCGAACTATGGCTACACCTTC	CASSFEGANYGYTF
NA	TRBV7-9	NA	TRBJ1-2	TGTGCCAGCAGCAGGCGAGGGACATCTCAGAGCTATGGCTACACCTTC	CASSRRGTSQSYGYTF
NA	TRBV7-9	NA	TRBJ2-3	TGTGCCAGCAGCCCCGGACTCCATACTAGCACAGATACGCAGTATTTT	CASSPGLHTSTDTQYF
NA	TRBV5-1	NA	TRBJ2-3	TGCGCCAGCAGCCCCGTGGGGGCGGCGGGAGATACGCAGTATTTT	CASSPVGAAGDTQYF
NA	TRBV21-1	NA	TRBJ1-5	TGTGCCAGCAGCAAAGTCGGACAGGGTGGTCAGCCCCAGCATTTT	CASSKVGQGGQPQHF
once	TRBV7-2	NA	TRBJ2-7	TGTGCCAGCAGCTTACAAGCGGGTTCCTCCTACGAGCAGTACTTC	CASSLQAGSSYEQYF
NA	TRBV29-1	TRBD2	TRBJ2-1	TGCAGCGTCTTGGGGACTAGCGGGAGCTTGTATGAGCAGTTCTTC	CSVLGTSGSLYEQFF
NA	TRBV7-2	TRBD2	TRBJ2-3	TGTGCCAGCAGCTTCCGAGCGGGGGGGCGGGCTGATACGCAGTATTTT	CASSFRAGGRADTQYF
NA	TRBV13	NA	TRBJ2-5	TGTGCCAGCAGCTTAGGTGGGAGTCGGCAAGAGACCCAGTACTTC	CASSLGGSRQETQYF
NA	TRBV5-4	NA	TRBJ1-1	TGTGCCAGCAGCGCAGGGCTCGTGAACACTGAAGCTTTCTTT	CASSAGLVNTEAFF
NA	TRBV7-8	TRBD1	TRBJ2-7	TGTGCCAGCAGCAATAGGCGGACAGGGATGTGGGAGCAGTACTTC	CASSNRRTGMWEQYF
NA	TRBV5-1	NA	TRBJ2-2	TGCGCCAGCAGCTTGTCCTCAGGGCCGAACACCGGGGAGCTGTTTTTT	CASSLSSGPNTGELFF
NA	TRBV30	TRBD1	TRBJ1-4	TGTGCCTGGGGGACAGGGGGTGAAAAACTGTTTTTT	CAWGTGGEKLFF
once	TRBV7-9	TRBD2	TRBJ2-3	TGTGCCAGCAGCTTAGGGAGCGGGAGGGCCACAGATACGCAGTATTTT	CASSLGSGRATDTQYF
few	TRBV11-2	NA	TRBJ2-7	TGTGCCAGCAGCTTACGCCCTGCGAGCGAAATCTCCTACGAGCAGTACTTC	CASSLRPASEISYEQYF
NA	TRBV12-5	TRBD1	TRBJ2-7	TGTGCTAGTGGTTCGGACAGGGCTTCCTACGAGCAGTACTTC	CASGSDRASYEQYF
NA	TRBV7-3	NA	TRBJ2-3	TGTGCCAGCAGCTTATTGGCAGCGGAAAACACAGATACGCAGTATTTT	CASSLLAAENTDTQYF
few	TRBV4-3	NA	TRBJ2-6	TGCGCCAGCAGCCAAGACATACGGGGCTCTGGGGCCAACGTCCTGACTTTC	CASSQDIRGSGANVLTF
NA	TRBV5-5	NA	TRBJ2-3	TGTGCCAGCAGCTTGGATGCGGGCCGAGGCACAGATACGCAGTATTTT	CASSLDAGRGTDTQYF